The subject of this entry is one T cell receptor (beta chain). Both 60 Vbeta primers and 13 Jbeta primers went into the PCR. Sequenced by immunoSEQ multiplex PCR; TCRdb stores in-frame clones only, minus some. The data contain roughly 150,000 clones, 70% to 75% of them seen just once; the ten biggest clones take up 1.6%. These data belong to a study of cytomegalovirus exposure and HLA in healthy donors. About the research overall: In an earlier analysis, approximately 120 million unique TCR beta sequences were found from some 180 million T cells.

CDR3 size: 14 residues. Germline V gene data show CDR1 as MNHNS and CDR2 as SASEGT. Trimming pared 9 bases from V and 1 base from J, leaving 13 bases between. The sequence came from a woman aged 30 to 39 in good health and CMV-seronegative. The sample consisted of PBMCs. The rearrangement uses TRBV6-1 and TRBJ2-4; tentative D call: TRBD2 (6 bases). In nucleotides, the CDR3 is TGTGCCAGTCAAGGGGACTGGGCCAAAAACATTCAGTACTTC. It specifies CASQGDWAKNIQYF.